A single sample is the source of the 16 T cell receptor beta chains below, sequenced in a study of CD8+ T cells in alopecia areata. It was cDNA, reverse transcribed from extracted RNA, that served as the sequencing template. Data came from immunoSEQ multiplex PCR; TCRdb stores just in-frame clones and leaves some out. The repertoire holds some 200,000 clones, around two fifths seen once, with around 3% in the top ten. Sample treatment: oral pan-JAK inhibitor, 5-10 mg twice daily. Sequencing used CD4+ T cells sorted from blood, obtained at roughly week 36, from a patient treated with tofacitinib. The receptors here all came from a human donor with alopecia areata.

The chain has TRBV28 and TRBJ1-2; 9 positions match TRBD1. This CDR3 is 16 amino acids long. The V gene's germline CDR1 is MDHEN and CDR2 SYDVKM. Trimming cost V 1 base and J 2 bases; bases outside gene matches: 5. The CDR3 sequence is CASSLSVGTGNYGYTF. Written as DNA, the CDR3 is TGTGCCAGCAGTTTATCGGTCGGGACAGGGAACTATGGCTACACCTTC.

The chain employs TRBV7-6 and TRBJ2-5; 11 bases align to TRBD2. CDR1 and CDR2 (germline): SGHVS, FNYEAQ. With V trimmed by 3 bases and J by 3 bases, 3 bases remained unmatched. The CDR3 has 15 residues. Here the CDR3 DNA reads TGTGCCAGCAGCTTCGAACTAGCGGGAGAAGAGACCCAGTACTTC. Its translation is CASSFELAGEETQYF.

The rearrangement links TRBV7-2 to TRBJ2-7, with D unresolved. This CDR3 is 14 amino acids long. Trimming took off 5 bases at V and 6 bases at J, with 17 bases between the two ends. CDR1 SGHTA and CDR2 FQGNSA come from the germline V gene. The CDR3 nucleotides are TGTGCCAGCAGCACCAACAACAAGGGCCGCGAGCAGTACTTC. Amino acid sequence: CASSTNNKGREQYF.

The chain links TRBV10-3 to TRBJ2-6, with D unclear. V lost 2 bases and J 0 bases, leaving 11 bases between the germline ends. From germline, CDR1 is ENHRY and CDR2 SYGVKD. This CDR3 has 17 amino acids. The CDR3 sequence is CAISEGLQTSGANVLTF. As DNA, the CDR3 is TGTGCCATCAGTGAGGGTTTACAGACCTCTGGGGCCAACGTCCTGACTTTC.

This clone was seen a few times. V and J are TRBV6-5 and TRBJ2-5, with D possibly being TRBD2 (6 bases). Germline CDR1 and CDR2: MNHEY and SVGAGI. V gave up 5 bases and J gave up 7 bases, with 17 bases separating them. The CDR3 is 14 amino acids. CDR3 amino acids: CASSRGRGTVTQYF. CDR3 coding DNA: TGTGCCAGCAGTCGCGGTCGCGGGACCGTGACCCAGTACTTC.

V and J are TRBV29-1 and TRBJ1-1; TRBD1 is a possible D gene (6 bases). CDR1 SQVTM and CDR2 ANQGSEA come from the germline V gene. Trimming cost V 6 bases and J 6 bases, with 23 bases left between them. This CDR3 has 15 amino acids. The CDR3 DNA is TGCAGCGTCCTGAAACCGGGGGGGCTTACTCCTGAAGCTTTCTTT. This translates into CSVLKPGGLTPEAFF.

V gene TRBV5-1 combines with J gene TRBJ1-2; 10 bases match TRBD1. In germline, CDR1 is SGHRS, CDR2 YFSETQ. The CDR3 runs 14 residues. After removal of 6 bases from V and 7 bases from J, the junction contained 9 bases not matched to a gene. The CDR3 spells CASTRGDRGLGYTF. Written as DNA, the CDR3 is TGCGCCAGCACCCGAGGGGACAGGGGTCTTGGCTACACCTTC.

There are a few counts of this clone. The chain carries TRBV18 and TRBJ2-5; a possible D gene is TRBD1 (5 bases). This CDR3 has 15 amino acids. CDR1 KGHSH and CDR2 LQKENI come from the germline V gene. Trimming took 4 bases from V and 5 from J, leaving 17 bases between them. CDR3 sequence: CASSRESRVRETQYF. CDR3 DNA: TGTGCCAGCTCACGAGAATCCAGGGTTCGGGAGACCCAGTACTTC.

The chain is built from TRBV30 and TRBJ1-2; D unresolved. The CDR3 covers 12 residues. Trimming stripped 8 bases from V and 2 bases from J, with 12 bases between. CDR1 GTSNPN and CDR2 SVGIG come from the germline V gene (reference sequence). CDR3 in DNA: TGTGCCCGCTACGAAATGAACTATGGCTACACCTTC. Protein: CARYEMNYGYTF.

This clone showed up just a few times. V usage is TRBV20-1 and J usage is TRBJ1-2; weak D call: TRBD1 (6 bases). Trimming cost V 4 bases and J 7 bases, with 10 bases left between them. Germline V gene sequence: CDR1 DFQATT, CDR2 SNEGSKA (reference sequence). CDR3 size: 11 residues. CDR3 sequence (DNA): TGCAGTGCTACTAGACAGGCTGGCTACACCTTC. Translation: CSATRQAGYTF.

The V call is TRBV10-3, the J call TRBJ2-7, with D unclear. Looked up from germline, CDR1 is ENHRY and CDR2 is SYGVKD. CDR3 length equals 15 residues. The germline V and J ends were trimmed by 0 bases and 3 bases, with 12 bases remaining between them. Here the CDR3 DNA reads TGTGCCATCAGTGAGTCTGGGGTGGGAAGCTACGAGCAGTACTTC. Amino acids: CAISESGVGSYEQYF.

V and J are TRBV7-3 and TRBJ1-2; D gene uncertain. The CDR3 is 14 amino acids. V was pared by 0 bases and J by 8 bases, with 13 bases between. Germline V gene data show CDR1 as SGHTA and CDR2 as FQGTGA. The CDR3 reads CASSLTAGSPGYTF. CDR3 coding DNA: TGTGCCAGCAGCTTAACGGCGGGCAGCCCGGGCTACACCTTC.

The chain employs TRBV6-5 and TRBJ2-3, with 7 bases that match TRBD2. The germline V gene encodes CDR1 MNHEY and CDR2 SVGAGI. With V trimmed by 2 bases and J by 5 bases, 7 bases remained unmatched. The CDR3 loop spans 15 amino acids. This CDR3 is CASSYTWTRVDTQYF. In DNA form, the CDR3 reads TGTGCCAGCAGTTACACGTGGACTAGAGTAGATACGCAGTATTTT.

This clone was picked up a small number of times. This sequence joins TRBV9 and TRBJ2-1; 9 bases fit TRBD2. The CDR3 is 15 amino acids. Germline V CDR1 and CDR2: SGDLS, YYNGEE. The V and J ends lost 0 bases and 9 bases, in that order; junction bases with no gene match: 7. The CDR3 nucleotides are TGTGCCAGCAGCGTAGTGGCGGGAGGGCCCTCTGAGCAGTTCTTC. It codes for CASSVVAGGPSEQFF.

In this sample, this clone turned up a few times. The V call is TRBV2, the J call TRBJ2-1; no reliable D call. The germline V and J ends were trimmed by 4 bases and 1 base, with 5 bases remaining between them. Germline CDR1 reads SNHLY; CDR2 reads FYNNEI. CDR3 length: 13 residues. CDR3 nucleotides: TGTGCCAGCAGTGCAGAATCCTACAATGAGCAGTTCTTC. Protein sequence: CASSAESYNEQFF.

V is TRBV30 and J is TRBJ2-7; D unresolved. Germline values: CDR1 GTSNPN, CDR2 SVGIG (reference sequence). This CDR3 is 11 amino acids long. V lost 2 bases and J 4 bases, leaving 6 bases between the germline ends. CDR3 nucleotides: TGTGCCTGGAGTTTGGCGTACGAGCAGTACTTC. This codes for CAWSLAYEQYF.